The T cell receptor beta chain described here comes from a study of cytomegalovirus exposure and HLA in healthy donors. Looked up from germline, CDR1 is WNHNN and CDR2 is SYGVQD (reference sequence). The V segment lost 9 bases and the J segment 0 bases; nucleotides outside the gene matches: 1. The CDR3 is made up of 15 amino acids. 13 Jbeta primers and 60 Vbeta primers were used for the PCR. TCRdb's table, derived via immunoSEQ multiplex PCR, lists solely in-frame clones and lacks some. This table holds some 130,000 clones, nearly 80% found once. The TCR originated in a man between 25 and 39 years old in good health and CMV-seronegative. The material sequenced was PBMCs. The chain is built from TRBV10-1 and TRBJ2-6, with 11 positions matching TRBD1. CDR3 coding DNA: TGCGCCAGGGACAGGGGGCTCTCTGGGGCCAACGTCCTGACTTTC. As protein: CARDRGLSGANVLTF.